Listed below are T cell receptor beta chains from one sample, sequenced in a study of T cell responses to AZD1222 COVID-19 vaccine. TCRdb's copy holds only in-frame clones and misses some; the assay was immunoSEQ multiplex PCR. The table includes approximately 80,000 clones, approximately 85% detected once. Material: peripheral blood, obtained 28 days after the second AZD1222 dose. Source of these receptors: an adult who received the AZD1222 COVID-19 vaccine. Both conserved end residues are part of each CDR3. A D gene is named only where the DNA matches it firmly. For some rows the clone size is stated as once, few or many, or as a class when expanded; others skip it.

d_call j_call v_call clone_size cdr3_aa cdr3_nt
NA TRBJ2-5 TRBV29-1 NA CSVQGLGETQYF TGCAGCGTTCAGGGGCTTGGGGAGACCCAGTACTTC
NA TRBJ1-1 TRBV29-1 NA CSVGIRDENTEAFF TGCAGCGTTGGAATCCGGGACGAGAACACTGAAGCTTTCTTT
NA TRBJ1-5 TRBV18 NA CASSPSGRGVSTSNQPQHF TGTGCCAGCTCACCATCCGGCAGGGGAGTTAGTACCAGCAATCAGCCCCAGCATTTT
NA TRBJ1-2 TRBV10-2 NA CASSQGFYGYTF TGCGCCAGCAGTCAGGGGTTCTATGGCTACACCTTC
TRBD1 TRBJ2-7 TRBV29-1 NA CSVPGTGAYEQYF TGCAGCGTCCCCGGGACAGGGGCCTACGAGCAGTACTTC
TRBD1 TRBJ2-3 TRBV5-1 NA CASSRTGPSTDTQYF TGCGCCAGCAGTCGGACAGGGCCTAGCACAGATACGCAGTATTTT
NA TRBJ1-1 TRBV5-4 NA CASSLVPENTEAFF TGTGCCAGCAGCTTGGTGCCAGAGAACACTGAAGCTTTCTTT
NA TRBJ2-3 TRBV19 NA CASSTQDGRTDTQYF TGTGCCAGTAGTACCCAGGACGGCCGCACAGATACGCAGTATTTT
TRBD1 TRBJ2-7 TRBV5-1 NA CASSVRQGADEQYF TGCGCCAGCAGCGTCAGACAGGGGGCTGACGAGCAGTACTTC
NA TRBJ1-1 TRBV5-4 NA CASSFRIGMNTEAFF TGTGCCAGCAGCTTCCGCATAGGCATGAACACTGAAGCTTTCTTT
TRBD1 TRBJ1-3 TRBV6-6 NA CASSYYGQGRNTIYF TGTGCCAGCAGTTACTACGGACAGGGAAGGAACACCATATATTTT
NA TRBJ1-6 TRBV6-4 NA CASSEGGQGISPLHF TGTGCCAGCAGTGAAGGAGGTCAGGGAATTTCACCCCTCCACTTT
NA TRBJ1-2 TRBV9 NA CASSSTTLDYGYTF TGTGCCAGCAGCTCCACCACCCTCGACTATGGCTACACCTTC
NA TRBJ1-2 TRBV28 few CASTRPRGGYGYTF TGTGCCAGCACCCGACCAAGGGGTGGGTATGGCTACACCTTC
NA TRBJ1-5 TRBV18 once CASSPERLGASNQPQHF TGTGCCAGCTCACCTGAACGGCTGGGGGCGAGCAATCAGCCCCAGCATTTT
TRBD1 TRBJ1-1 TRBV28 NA CASTRTGRANTEAFF TGTGCCAGCACACGGACAGGCCGGGCGAACACTGAAGCTTTCTTT
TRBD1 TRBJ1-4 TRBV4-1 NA CASSQEQGAFEKLFF TGCGCCAGCAGCCAGGAACAGGGGGCTTTTGAAAAACTGTTTTTT
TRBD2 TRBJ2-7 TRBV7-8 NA CASSLGRGGEQYF TGTGCCAGCAGCTTAGGGCGGGGGGGGGAGCAGTACTTC
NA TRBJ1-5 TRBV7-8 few CASSLAWGNQPQHF TGTGCCAGCAGCTTAGCGTGGGGCAATCAGCCCCAGCATTTT
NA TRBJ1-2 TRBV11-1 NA CASSLLGYGYGYTF TGTGCCAGCAGCCTACTCGGATACGGCTATGGCTACACCTTC
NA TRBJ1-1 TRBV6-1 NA CASSETGVDSPDTEAFF TGTGCCAGCAGTGAAACGGGGGTTGATAGCCCAGACACTGAAGCTTTCTTT
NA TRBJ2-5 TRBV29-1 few CSVRRTDQETQYF TGCAGCGTTAGGCGGACAGATCAAGAGACCCAGTACTTC
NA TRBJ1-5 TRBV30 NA CAWSIRASQSQHF TGTGCCTGGAGTATACGGGCCTCTCAGTCCCAGCATTTT
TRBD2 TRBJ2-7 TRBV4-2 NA CASSQRLGGGVSYEQYF TGTGCCAGCAGCCAAAGGTTGGGCGGGGGGGTTTCCTACGAGCAGTACTTC
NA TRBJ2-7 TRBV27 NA CASRRQDNSYEQYF TGTGCCAGCAGACGACAGGACAACTCCTACGAGCAGTACTTC
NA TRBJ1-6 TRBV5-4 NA CASSLGVPSPLHF TGTGCCAGCAGCTTAGGTGTCCCATCACCCCTCCACTTT
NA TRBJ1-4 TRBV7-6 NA CASSLVGTVNEKLFF TGTGCCAGCAGCTTAGTTGGGACGGTGAATGAAAAACTGTTTTTT
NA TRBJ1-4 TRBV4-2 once CASSPRNGRDEKLFF TGTGCCAGCAGCCCCCGGAACGGCCGAGACGAAAAACTGTTTTTT
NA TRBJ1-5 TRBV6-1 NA CASSELYSNQPQHF TGTGCCAGCAGTGAATTGTATAGCAATCAGCCCCAGCATTTT
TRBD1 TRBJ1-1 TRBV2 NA CASSHRTGVTEAFF TGTGCCAGCAGTCATAGGACAGGGGTCACTGAAGCTTTCTTT
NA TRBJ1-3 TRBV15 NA CATSRDGGGAGTIYF TGTGCCACCAGCAGAGATGGAGGGGGGGCGGGCACCATATATTTT
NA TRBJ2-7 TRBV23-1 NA CASSQSAVEQYF TGCGCCAGCAGTCAATCGGCAGTCGAGCAGTACTTC
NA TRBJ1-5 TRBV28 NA CASSLGGFRNQPQHF TGTGCCAGCAGTTTAGGGGGGTTCCGCAATCAGCCCCAGCATTTT
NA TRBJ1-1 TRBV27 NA CASSWAHPPNTEAFF TGTGCCAGCAGTTGGGCCCATCCACCCAACACTGAAGCTTTCTTT
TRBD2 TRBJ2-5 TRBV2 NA CASSGTSGREETQYF TGTGCCAGCAGTGGGACTAGCGGGAGAGAAGAGACCCAGTACTTC
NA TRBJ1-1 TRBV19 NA CASSTGWTTLNTEAFF TGTGCCAGTAGTACAGGGTGGACCACATTGAACACTGAAGCTTTCTTT
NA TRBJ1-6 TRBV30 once CAWRLTRKFNSPLHF TGTGCCTGGAGGCTGACACGAAAATTTAATTCACCCCTCCACTTT
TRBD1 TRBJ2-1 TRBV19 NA CASSIEGRGHDEQFF TGTGCCAGTAGTATTGAGGGCAGGGGGCACGATGAGCAGTTCTTC
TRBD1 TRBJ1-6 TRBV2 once CASSGVEGGFNSPLHF TGTGCCAGCAGTGGGGTTGAAGGGGGCTTTAATTCACCCCTCCACTTT
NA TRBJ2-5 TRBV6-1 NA CASSEILATQYF TGTGCCAGCAGTGAAATCTTAGCGACCCAGTACTTC
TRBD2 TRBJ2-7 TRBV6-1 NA CASSEEVAGASYEQYF TGTGCCAGCAGTGAAGAAGTAGCGGGGGCCTCCTACGAGCAGTACTTC
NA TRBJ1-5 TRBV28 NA CASSLSGRGSNQPQHF TGTGCCAGCAGTTTGTCAGGGCGGGGAAGCAATCAGCCCCAGCATTTT
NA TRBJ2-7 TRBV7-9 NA CASSLQSEQYF TGTGCCAGCAGCTTACAGAGCGAGCAGTACTTC
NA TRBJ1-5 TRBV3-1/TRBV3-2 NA CASSQVQGEQPQHF TGTGCCAGCAGCCAAGTCCAGGGAGAACAGCCCCAGCATTTT
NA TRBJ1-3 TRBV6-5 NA CASKTSGNTIYF TGTGCCAGCAAAACCTCTGGAAACACCATATATTTT